This is a list of T cell receptor beta chains from one sample in a study of control samples from healthy donors and cancer patients. Profiled with immunoSEQ multiplex PCR; TCRdb holds only in-frame clones, not every one. Altogether some 94,000 clones are present, roughly nine tenths being singletons, with the ten largest covering roughly a tenth. Sequenced material: PBMCs. The receptors were gathered from a woman aged 50 to 60 with colorectal cancer. Each CDR3 is given with its conserved first and last residue. The D gene is left open where the match is weak. Clone size is shown for a subset of rows, as once, few, many or a class of expanded clone.

v_call: TRBV28; d_call: TRBD1; j_call: TRBJ1-2; clone_size: once; cdr3_nt: TGTGCCAGCAGTTACCCCCTACCAGGGGGCGGCTATGGCTACACCTTC; cdr3_aa: CASSYPLPGGGYGYTF
v_call: TRBV4-3; d_call: NA; j_call: TRBJ1-1; clone_size: NA; cdr3_nt: TGCGCCAGCAGCCAAAGATTCCTGGGATCTGAAGCTTTCTTT; cdr3_aa: CASSQRFLGSEAFF
v_call: TRBV4-1; d_call: NA; j_call: TRBJ2-1; clone_size: medium-sized; cdr3_nt: TGCGCCAGCAGCCCCGGTTATGTAGGGGCCCATAACAATGAGCAGTTCTTC; cdr3_aa: CASSPGYVGAHNNEQFF
v_call: TRBV30; d_call: NA; j_call: TRBJ1-1; clone_size: NA; cdr3_nt: TGTGCCTGGATCCCCACGGGGGCGAGAAAAGCTTTCTTT; cdr3_aa: CAWIPTGARKAFF
v_call: TRBV19; d_call: NA; j_call: TRBJ1-6; clone_size: NA; cdr3_nt: TGTGCCAGTAGTAGGTCCCTTGGCGTATTAGGTTCACCCCTCCACTTT; cdr3_aa: CASSRSLGVLGSPLHF
v_call: TRBV6-2/TRBV6-3; d_call: TRBD1; j_call: TRBJ1-5; clone_size: NA; cdr3_nt: TGTGCCAGCAGTTTCTCGGACAGGGGACAGCCCCAGCATTTT; cdr3_aa: CASSFSDRGQPQHF
v_call: TRBV6-2/TRBV6-3; d_call: TRBD1; j_call: TRBJ1-2; clone_size: NA; cdr3_nt: TGTGCCAGCAGTTACCGGGACAGGCCCACCTATGGCTACACCTTC; cdr3_aa: CASSYRDRPTYGYTF
v_call: TRBV4-1; d_call: NA; j_call: TRBJ1-4; clone_size: NA; cdr3_nt: TGCGCCAGCAGCCTTAACAGTAATGAAAAACTGTTTTTT; cdr3_aa: CASSLNSNEKLFF
v_call: TRBV28; d_call: TRBD2; j_call: TRBJ2-4; clone_size: NA; cdr3_nt: TGTGCCAGCAGTTTAAGCCTAGCGGGGGGGACAATAAGGGCCAAAAACATTCAGTACTTC; cdr3_aa: CASSLSLAGGTIRAKNIQYF
v_call: TRBV7-2; d_call: NA; j_call: TRBJ1-6; clone_size: NA; cdr3_nt: TGTGCCAGCAGCTTGGACTTCGATTATAATTCACCCCTCCACTTT; cdr3_aa: CASSLDFDYNSPLHF
v_call: TRBV7-2; d_call: TRBD1; j_call: TRBJ2-1; clone_size: NA; cdr3_nt: TGTGCCAGCAGCTTAGAACAGGGGATTTACAATGAGCAGTTCTTC; cdr3_aa: CASSLEQGIYNEQFF
v_call: TRBV29-1; d_call: NA; j_call: TRBJ1-1; clone_size: NA; cdr3_nt: TGCAGCGTTGGACAGCCGAACACTGAAGCTTTCTTT; cdr3_aa: CSVGQPNTEAFF
v_call: TRBV12-3/TRBV12-4; d_call: TRBD1; j_call: TRBJ1-5; clone_size: once; cdr3_nt: TGTGCCAGCACCAGGGACAGGGAACAGCCCCAGCATTTT; cdr3_aa: CASTRDREQPQHF
v_call: TRBV4-3; d_call: NA; j_call: TRBJ2-5; clone_size: NA; cdr3_nt: TGCGCCAGCAGCCAAGTAGGAGCAAAAGAGACCCAGTACTTC; cdr3_aa: CASSQVGAKETQYF
v_call: TRBV15; d_call: NA; j_call: TRBJ1-3; clone_size: NA; cdr3_nt: TGTGCCACCAGCAGAGATCTGGGATCTGGAAACACCATATATTTT; cdr3_aa: CATSRDLGSGNTIYF
v_call: TRBV24-1; d_call: TRBD2; j_call: TRBJ2-1; clone_size: NA; cdr3_nt: TGTGCCACCAGTGATTCAAGACTAGCGGGGCCTAATGAGCAGTTCTTC; cdr3_aa: CATSDSRLAGPNEQFF
v_call: TRBV28; d_call: NA; j_call: TRBJ1-2; clone_size: NA; cdr3_nt: TGTGCCAGCAGCCCCCGCGACTATGGCTACACCTTC; cdr3_aa: CASSPRDYGYTF
v_call: TRBV5-4; d_call: TRBD2; j_call: TRBJ2-1; clone_size: NA; cdr3_nt: TGTGCCAGCAAACCTAGCGGGGCCTATGAGCAGTTCTTC; cdr3_aa: CASKPSGAYEQFF
v_call: TRBV6-5; d_call: NA; j_call: TRBJ2-5; clone_size: NA; cdr3_nt: TGTGCCAGCAGTTCGAAGATAAACGACGGCCGGTACACCCAGTACTTC; cdr3_aa: CASSSKINDGRYTQYF
v_call: TRBV2; d_call: NA; j_call: TRBJ2-1; clone_size: few; cdr3_nt: TGTGCCAGCAGTGAATGGACCTCTTACAATGAGCAGTTCTTC; cdr3_aa: CASSEWTSYNEQFF
v_call: TRBV24-1; d_call: NA; j_call: TRBJ2-1; clone_size: NA; cdr3_nt: TGTGCCACCAGTGCCGTGGGGGGCCGTTCTAACTTCGGGCAGTTCTTC; cdr3_aa: CATSAVGGRSNFGQFF
v_call: TRBV5-1; d_call: TRBD1; j_call: TRBJ1-1; clone_size: NA; cdr3_nt: TGCGCCAGCAGCTTGGACAGGGGGAACACTGAAGCTTTCTTT; cdr3_aa: CASSLDRGNTEAFF
v_call: TRBV6-6; d_call: NA; j_call: TRBJ1-4; clone_size: NA; cdr3_nt: TGTGCCAGCAGTTACGGGGGGAATACAGGGGAAAAACTGTTTTTT; cdr3_aa: CASSYGGNTGEKLFF
v_call: TRBV5-1; d_call: NA; j_call: TRBJ1-4; clone_size: NA; cdr3_nt: TGCGCCAGCAGCCCATCGGGGGATCTGACTGAAAAACTGTTTTTT; cdr3_aa: CASSPSGDLTEKLFF
v_call: TRBV5-8; d_call: NA; j_call: TRBJ2-5; clone_size: NA; cdr3_nt: TGTGCCAGGAAGTACCAAGAGACCCAGTACTTC; cdr3_aa: CARKYQETQYF
v_call: TRBV6-5; d_call: NA; j_call: TRBJ2-3; clone_size: NA; cdr3_nt: TGTGCCAGCAGTAGCTACAGAATTCCAGATACGCAGTATTTT; cdr3_aa: CASSSYRIPDTQYF
v_call: TRBV10-2; d_call: NA; j_call: TRBJ1-2; clone_size: NA; cdr3_nt: TGCGCCAGCCGTCCCGGAGGAGGGAACTATGGCTACACCTTC; cdr3_aa: CASRPGGGNYGYTF
v_call: TRBV7-9; d_call: NA; j_call: TRBJ1-1; clone_size: NA; cdr3_nt: TGTGCCAGCAGCCCCATCCTTCGTGAGGGGGGAGGAACTGAAGCTTTCTTT; cdr3_aa: CASSPILREGGGTEAFF
v_call: TRBV6-5; d_call: TRBD1; j_call: TRBJ2-1; clone_size: NA; cdr3_nt: TGTGCCAGCAGTTACTCTTCGGGACAGGGAAAGAATGAGCAGTTCTTC; cdr3_aa: CASSYSSGQGKNEQFF
v_call: TRBV5-1; d_call: TRBD1; j_call: TRBJ2-3; clone_size: NA; cdr3_nt: TGCGCCAGCAGGTCGGGACAGCCTAGCACAGATACGCAGTATTTT; cdr3_aa: CASRSGQPSTDTQYF
v_call: TRBV6-2/TRBV6-3; d_call: NA; j_call: TRBJ1-1; clone_size: NA; cdr3_nt: TGTGCCAGCAGTTACAATCGGGTTTCTGAAGCTTTCTTT; cdr3_aa: CASSYNRVSEAFF
v_call: TRBV11-1; d_call: NA; j_call: TRBJ1-2; clone_size: NA; cdr3_nt: TGTGCCAGCAGCGCTGGAGGTGGCTACACCTTC; cdr3_aa: CASSAGGGYTF
v_call: TRBV5-1; d_call: NA; j_call: TRBJ2-2; clone_size: NA; cdr3_nt: TGCGCCAGCAGCGGGGATGGGTCCGGGGAGCTGTTTTTT; cdr3_aa: CASSGDGSGELFF
v_call: TRBV30; d_call: NA; j_call: TRBJ1-5; clone_size: once; cdr3_nt: TGTGCCTGGAGTGTTGGAGGGTATCAGCCCCAGCATTTT; cdr3_aa: CAWSVGGYQPQHF